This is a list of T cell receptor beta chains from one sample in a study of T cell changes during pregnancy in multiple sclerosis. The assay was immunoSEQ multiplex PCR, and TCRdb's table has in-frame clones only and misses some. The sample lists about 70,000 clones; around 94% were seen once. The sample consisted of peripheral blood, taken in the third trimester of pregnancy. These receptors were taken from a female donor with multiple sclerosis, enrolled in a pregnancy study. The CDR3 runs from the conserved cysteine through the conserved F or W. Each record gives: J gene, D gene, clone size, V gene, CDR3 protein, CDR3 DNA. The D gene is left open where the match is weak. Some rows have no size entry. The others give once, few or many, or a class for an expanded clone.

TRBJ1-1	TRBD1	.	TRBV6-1	CASSTGTVVTEAFF	TGTGCCAGCAGTACCGGGACAGTTGTCACTGAAGCTTTCTTT
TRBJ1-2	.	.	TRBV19	CASSIRGEVDYTF	TGTGCCAGTAGTATTCGGGGGGAGGTCGACTACACCTTC
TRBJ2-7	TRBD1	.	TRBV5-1	CASSLTTGGIEQYF	TGCGCCAGCAGCTTGACGACAGGGGGAATCGAGCAGTACTTC
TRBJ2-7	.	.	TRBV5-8	CASSLTGIPYEQYF	TGTGCCAGCAGCTTAACAGGGATCCCCTACGAGCAGTACTTC
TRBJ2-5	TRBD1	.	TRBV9	CASSVGGGTGGETQYF	TGTGCCAGCAGCGTAGGAGGGGGGACAGGGGGAGAGACCCAGTACTTC
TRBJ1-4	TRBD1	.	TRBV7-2	CASSWDRAAEKLFF	TGTGCCAGCAGTTGGGACAGGGCAGCTGAAAAACTGTTTTTT
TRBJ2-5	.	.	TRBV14	CASSQVKRETQYF	TGTGCCAGCAGCCAAGTGAAGCGAGAGACCCAGTACTTC
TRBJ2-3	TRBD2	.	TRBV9	CASSVASGGPLYF	TGTGCCAGCAGCGTAGCTAGCGGGGGGCCCCTGTATTTT
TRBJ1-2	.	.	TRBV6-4	CASSAQTGSQGGYTF	TGTGCCAGCAGTGCCCAAACAGGGTCCCAGGGCGGCTACACCTTC
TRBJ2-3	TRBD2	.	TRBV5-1	CASSGYGGGAGDTQYF	TGCGCCAGCAGCGGTTATGGCGGGGGGGCAGGTGATACGCAGTATTTT
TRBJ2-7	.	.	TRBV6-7	CASRLEWDSVYEQYF	TGTGCCAGCAGGCTAGAGTGGGACTCCGTCTACGAGCAGTACTTC
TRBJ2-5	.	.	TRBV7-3	CASSILQGRQETQYF	TGTGCCAGCAGCATTCTACAGGGTAGACAAGAGACCCAGTACTTC
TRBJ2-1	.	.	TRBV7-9	CASSFSPRTGGDNEQFF	TGTGCCAGCAGCTTCTCACCCCGGACAGGAGGGGACAATGAGCAGTTCTTC
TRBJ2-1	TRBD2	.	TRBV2	CASSTTSGGGSNEQFF	TGTGCCAGCAGTACTACTAGCGGGGGTGGAAGCAATGAGCAGTTCTTC
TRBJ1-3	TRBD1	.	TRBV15	CATSRAVGTGFGNTIYF	TGTGCCACCAGCAGAGCCGTTGGGACAGGGTTTGGAAACACCATATATTTT
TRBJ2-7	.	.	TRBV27	CASRRTGSYEQYF	TGTGCCAGCAGAAGAACAGGGTCGTACGAGCAGTACTTC
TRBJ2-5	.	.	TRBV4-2	CASSYGGETQYF	TGTGCCAGCAGCTATGGAGGGGAGACCCAGTACTTC
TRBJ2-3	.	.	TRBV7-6	CASSLNRPGGTDTQYF	TGTGCCAGCAGCTTAAATCGGCCGGGGGGCACAGATACGCAGTATTTT
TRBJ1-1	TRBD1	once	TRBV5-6	CASSSPGGDSKAAFF	TGTGCCAGCAGCTCTCCGGGAGGGGACAGCAAAGCGGCTTTCTTT
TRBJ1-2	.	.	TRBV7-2	CASSLAGGAYTF	TGTGCCAGCAGCTTAGCGGGCGGGGCCTACACCTTC
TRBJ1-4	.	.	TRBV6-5	CASSPFAGEKLFF	TGTGCCAGCAGTCCCTTCGCGGGAGAAAAACTGTTTTTT
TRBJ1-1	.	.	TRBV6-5	CASSNRDTIGPEAFF	TGTGCCAGCAGTAACCGGGACACTATAGGGCCTGAAGCTTTCTTT
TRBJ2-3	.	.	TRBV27	CARLSRGVGGGTDTQYF	TGTGCCAGGCTCTCCAGGGGGGTAGGTGGGGGCACAGATACGCAGTATTTT
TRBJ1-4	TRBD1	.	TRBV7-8	CASSMTGVSYEKLFF	TGTGCCAGCAGCATGACAGGGGTTAGCTATGAAAAACTGTTTTTT
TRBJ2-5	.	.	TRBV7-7	CASSPRYQETQYF	TGTGCCAGCAGCCCCCGGTACCAAGAGACCCAGTACTTC
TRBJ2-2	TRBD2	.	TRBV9	CASSVGSSGGVGELFF	TGTGCCAGCAGCGTAGGATCGAGCGGGGGGGTCGGGGAGCTGTTTTTT
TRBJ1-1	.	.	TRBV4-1	CASSQEKSGKNTEAFF	TGCGCCAGCAGCCAAGAAAAATCAGGCAAGAACACTGAAGCTTTCTTT
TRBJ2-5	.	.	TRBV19	CASSIIGETQYF	TGTGCCAGTAGTATCATCGGGGAGACCCAGTACTTC
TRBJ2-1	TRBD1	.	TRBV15	CATSSRDRGLNEQFF	TGTGCCACCAGCAGCAGGGACAGGGGGCTCAATGAGCAGTTCTTC
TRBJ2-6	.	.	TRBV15	CATSSARSGGRSGANVLTF	TGTGCCACCAGCAGCGCACGTTCGGGGGGCCGCTCTGGGGCCAACGTCCTGACTTTC
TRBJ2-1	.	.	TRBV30	CAWSLANEQFF	TGTGCCTGGAGTTTGGCTAATGAGCAGTTCTTC
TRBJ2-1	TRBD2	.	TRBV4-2	CASSQGTGGPNEQFF	TGTGCCAGCAGCCAGGGAACGGGGGGGCCAAATGAGCAGTTCTTC
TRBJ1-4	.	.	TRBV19	CASSIQGVEEKLFF	TGTGCCAGTAGCATCCAGGGTGTTGAAGAAAAACTGTTTTTT
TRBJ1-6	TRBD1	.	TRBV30	CAWGGQGNSPLHF	TGTGCCTGGGGAGGACAGGGGAACTCACCCCTCCACTTT
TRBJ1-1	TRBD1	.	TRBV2	CASSRTGGLNTEAFF	TGTGCCAGCAGTCGGACAGGGGGGTTGAACACTGAAGCTTTCTTT
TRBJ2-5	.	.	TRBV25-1	CASSALDRPETQYF	TGTGCCAGCAGTGCACTTGATCGCCCTGAGACCCAGTACTTC
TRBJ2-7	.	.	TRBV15	CATGGFYEQYF	TGTGCCACCGGGGGGTTCTACGAGCAGTACTTC
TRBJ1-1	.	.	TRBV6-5	CASSPGGGLGTEAFF	TGTGCCAGCAGCCCCGGGGGGGGGCTAGGGACTGAAGCTTTCTTT